This is a list of T cell receptor beta chains from one sample in a study of breast tumors, draining lymph nodes, adjacent tissues. Each CDR3 protein is one row after TCRdb ran MiXCR on the multiplex PCR reads. The sample includes about 130,000 distinct CDR3 sequences, around 20% of them seen just once. Material for sequencing was axillary lymph node tissue. Every receptor here comes from a female donor with breast cancer. Some clones in this sample may be carry-over from other donors' samples. Both conserved end residues are part of each CDR3. Each record gives: D gene, J gene, clone size, V gene, CDR3 DNA, CDR3 protein. D genes are given only for firm matches. Clone size is given for some rows only: seen once, a few or many times, or a class if the clone is expanded.

>NA|TRBJ1-3|many|TRBV7-2
TGTGCCAGCAGCTTCCGGGGGGGACACATCCCCTCTGGAAACACCATATATTTT
CASSFRGGHIPSGNTIYF
>NA|TRBJ2-7|many|TRBV28
TGTGCCAGCAGTTTTACCCTCGAGAGATCCTACGAGCAGTACTTC
CASSFTLERSYEQYF
>NA|TRBJ1-3|many|TRBV19
TGTGCCAGTAGTATAGCGGGCAGCTCTGGAAACACCATATATTTT
CASSIAGSSGNTIYF
>TRBD1|TRBJ2-7|NA|TRBV27
TGTGCCAGCAGTCGACACTCCCAGACAGGGTCTGTCCCATACGAGCAGTACTTC
CASSRHSQTGSVPYEQYF
>NA|TRBJ2-2|many|TRBV6-2/TRBV6-3
TGTGCCAGCAGCTTCGGAGGGGAGCTGTTTTTT
CASSFGGELFF
>NA|TRBJ2-3|many|TRBV5-1
TGCGCCAGCAGCTTGGCTCCTGGGACTCCGAAAGGGGATACGCAGTATTTT
CASSLAPGTPKGDTQYF
>NA|TRBJ2-2|many|TRBV20-1
TGCAGTGCCCGTTCTACGATTGGCGTTCGGAACACCGGGGAGCTGTTTTTT
CSARSTIGVRNTGELFF
>TRBD1|TRBJ2-7|many|TRBV9
TGTGCCAGCAGCGTAGGGGCGACAGGGGGCTACGAGCAGTACTTC
CASSVGATGGYEQYF
>NA|TRBJ2-1|many|TRBV7-2
TGTGCCAGCAGCTTAGAGGCAGGAGGGTTGAATGAGCAGTTCTTC
CASSLEAGGLNEQFF
>NA|TRBJ2-7|many|TRBV20-1
TGCAGTGCTAGAGCGCCGGGACATAGTTCCTACGAGCAGTACTTC
CSARAPGHSSYEQYF
>TRBD1|TRBJ2-7|many|TRBV19
TGTGCCAGTAGTGTCTCCGACAGGGACTACGAGCAGTACTTC
CASSVSDRDYEQYF
>TRBD2|TRBJ2-1|many|TRBV9
TGTGCCAGCAGCGCCGGACTAGCGGGAGTCTCCTACAATGAGCAGTTCTTC
CASSAGLAGVSYNEQFF
>TRBD2|TRBJ2-1|few|TRBV29-1
TGCAGCGTTGGCCGCGGCCTAGCGGGTCTCTACAATGAGCAGTTCTTC
CSVGRGLAGLYNEQFF
>NA|TRBJ2-1|many|TRBV14
TGTGCCAGCAGCCAGAAGAGCTTCTGGGATGAGCAGTTCTTC
CASSQKSFWDEQFF
>TRBD2|TRBJ2-3|many|TRBV14
TGTGCCAGCAGCAAATATAGCGGGGCCTTCACAGATACGCAGTATTTT
CASSKYSGAFTDTQYF
>NA|TRBJ1-5|many|TRBV24-1
TGTGCCACCAGTGCCTTCGTCAATCAGCCCCAGCATTTT
CATSAFVNQPQHF
>TRBD2|TRBJ2-4|NA|TRBV27
TGTGCCAGCAGATCGACGGGACTAGAAAACATTCAGTACTTC
CASRSTGLENIQYF
>TRBD1|TRBJ1-2|many|TRBV5-1
TGCGCCAGCAGCGACCTGACAGGGGCGGGTGGCTACACCTTC
CASSDLTGAGGYTF
>NA|TRBJ1-1|NA|TRBV11-2
TGTGCCAGCAGCTCAACAGGGCGTACTGAAGCTTTCTTT
CASSSTGRTEAFF
>TRBD1|TRBJ2-3|many|TRBV30
TGTGCCTGGAATCCCGGACAGGCCTTTGGCACAGATACGCAGTATTTT
CAWNPGQAFGTDTQYF
>NA|TRBJ1-2|few|TRBV19
TGTGCCAGTAGCCCTCCAGGGCTCAACTATGGCTACACCTTC
CASSPPGLNYGYTF
>NA|TRBJ2-7|many|TRBV2
TGTGCCAGCAGTGAGGAGGGGGTAGCGGGTGCCTACGAGCAGTACTTC
CASSEEGVAGAYEQYF
>NA|TRBJ2-5|many|TRBV15
TGTGCCACCAGCGGTCGGACAGTACAAGAGACCCAGTACTTC
CATSGRTVQETQYF
>NA|TRBJ2-5|many|TRBV20-1
TGCAGTGCGATACAGGGATCACAAGAGACCCAGTACTTC
CSAIQGSQETQYF
>NA|TRBJ1-4|many|TRBV5-1
TGCGCCAGCAGCCCCGGCGGGGGAAGAGAAAAACTGTTTTTT
CASSPGGGREKLFF
>NA|TRBJ2-7|many|TRBV10-1
TGCGCCAGCAGTTCAGGGTTGGGTTACGAGCAGTACTTC
CASSSGLGYEQYF
>TRBD2|TRBJ2-7|many|TRBV5-1
TGCGCCAGCAGCAGGACTAGCGGCTTCAGCTCCTACGAGCAGTACTTC
CASSRTSGFSSYEQYF
>NA|TRBJ1-5|few|TRBV28
TGTGCCAGCAGTTTAGGCTTCAATAGCAATCAGCCCCAGCATTTT
CASSLGFNSNQPQHF
>NA|TRBJ2-7|many|TRBV11-2
TGTGCCAGCAGCTTAGAAGGAGGGGGCAGGTACGAGCAGTACTTC
CASSLEGGGRYEQYF
>TRBD1|TRBJ1-2|many|TRBV2
TGTGCCAGCAGTGCCCGAACCACGGGACAGGCTGGCTACACCTTC
CASSARTTGQAGYTF